A single sample gave rise to the 22 T cell receptor beta chains below, sequenced in a study of T cell responses to AZD1222 COVID-19 vaccine. Profiled with immunoSEQ multiplex PCR; TCRdb holds only in-frame clones, not every one. Of 150,000 to 160,000 clones listed, roughly 90% are singletons. The input for sequencing was peripheral blood, taken on day 0 of AZD1222 vaccination. The origin of the receptors is an adult in good health.

This clone has more than one count but fewer than ten. The gene calls are TRBV5-6 and TRBJ1-2; D is ambiguous. The germline V and J ends were trimmed by 3 bases and 0 bases, with 12 bases remaining between them. The CDR3 contains 15 residues. CDR1 and CDR2 from the germline V gene are SGHDT and YYEEEE. This chain's CDR3 is CASSSQLLANYGYTF. The CDR3 nucleotides are TGTGCCAGCAGCTCCCAACTACTAGCTAACTATGGCTACACCTTC.

V gene TRBV25-1 combines with J gene TRBJ2-5, with TRBD1 identical over 9 bases. V trimming: 1 base; J trimming: 4 bases; junction bases outside the gene matches: 7. The CDR3 has 16 amino acids. Germline assignment: CDR1 MGHDK and CDR2 SYGVNS. The CDR3 DNA reads TGTGCCAGCAGTGAATTGGGGACAGGGAATGGAGAGACCCAGTACTTC. It yields the protein CASSELGTGNGETQYF.

This rearrangement joins TRBV2 to TRBJ1-5; D is unclear. Trimming cost V 7 bases and J 8 bases, with 12 bases left between them. In germline, CDR1 is SNHLY, CDR2 FYNNEI. The CDR3 extends over 12 amino acids. CDR3 in DNA: TGTGCCAGCATGAAGGGAGGTGAGCCCCAGCATTTT. Translation: CASMKGGEPQHF. The variable domain in full, completed from reference TRBV2 and TRBJ1-5, reads EPEVTQTPSHQVTQMGQEVILRCVPISNHLYFYWYRQILGQKVEFLVSFYNNEISEKSEIFDDQFSVERPDGSNFTLKIRSTKLEDSAMYFCASMKGGEPQHFGDGTRLSIL.

The V gene is TRBV7-2, the J gene TRBJ1-5; 9 nucleotides align to TRBD1. Per germline, CDR1 SGHTA and CDR2 FQGNSA. V dropped 1 base and J dropped 3; count of bases not matched to a gene: 1. The CDR3 loop spans 15 amino acids. CDR3 DNA: TGTGCCAGCAGCTTAGGGACAGGGGCCAATCAGCCCCAGCATTTT. It specifies CASSLGTGANQPQHF.

This clone was found a few times. The chain combines TRBV6-6 with TRBJ2-3; D might be TRBD2 (5 bases). Germline CDR1 reads MNHNY; CDR2 reads SVGAGI (reference sequence). Trimming pared 8 bases from V and 6 bases from J, leaving 9 bases between. The CDR3 runs to 11 residues. CDR3 bases: TGTGCCAGCGAGGGCTCCGATACGCAGTATTTT. Translating gives CASEGSDTQYF.

As DNA, the CDR3 is TGTGCCAGCAGCCGTTGGGAGGGACAGGGTGCCATTCAGTACTTC. Its translation is CASSRWEGQGAIQYF. This chain joins TRBV28 and TRBJ2-4, with TRBD1 identical over 9 bases. Germline CDR1 and CDR2: MDHEN and SYDVKM. The CDR3 is 15 amino acids. V dropped 6 bases and J dropped 9; count of bases not matched to a gene: 12.

This chain joins TRBV6-2 or TRBV6-3 and TRBJ2-7, with 11 bases matching TRBD2. After removal of 2 bases from V and 0 bases from J, the junction contained 6 bases not matched to a gene. This CDR3 comprises 17 residues. Per germline, CDR1 MNHEY and CDR2 SVGEGT. CDR3 bases: TGTGCCAGCAGTTACCCCTCTCTAGCGGGGGGCTCCTACGAGCAGTACTTC. Translating gives CASSYPSLAGGSYEQYF.

CDR3 nucleotide sequence: TGTGCCAGCTCACCACCTTCGTCTGGGAGAGGGGAACTGTTTTTT. It specifies CASSPPSSGRGELFF. The V and J genes are TRBV18 and TRBJ1-4, with D possibly TRBD1 on 5 matching bases. The CDR3 length is 15 residues. V gave up 0 bases and J gave up 12 bases, with 17 bases separating them. CDR1 and CDR2 (germline): KGHSH, LQKENI.

V usage is TRBV9 and J usage is TRBJ2-7; 12 bases align to TRBD1. The CDR3 consists of 15 residues. V shed 4 bases, J shed 4 bases, and the junction held 6 bases outside the gene matches. Per germline, CDR1 SGDLS and CDR2 YYNGEE. CDR3 nucleotides: TGTGCCAGCAGCCCCCGGGACAGGGGGCCGTACGAGCAGTACTTC. Translated, it gives CASSPRDRGPYEQYF.

V gene TRBV19 combines with J gene TRBJ1-1; D call uncertain. The CDR3 runs to 13 residues. Germline CDR1 reads LNHDA; CDR2 reads SQIVND (reference sequence). Trimming removed 6 bases from V and 4 bases from J, with 12 bases in between. For the CDR3, the DNA is TGTGCCAGTAGCCCTACTTGGGGCACTGAAGCTTTCTTT. Residues: CASSPTWGTEAFF.

This clone was picked up one time. The chain employs TRBV9 and TRBJ1-6, with D possibly being TRBD1 (5 bases). Trimming removed 1 base from V and 4 bases from J, with 12 bases in between. Germline V lookup: CDR1 SGDLS, CDR2 YYNGEE. The CDR3 runs 16 residues. CDR3 amino acids: CASSVSGGGYNSPLHF. The DNA of the CDR3 is TGTGCCAGCAGCGTAAGTGGGGGTGGGTATAATTCACCCCTCCACTTT. Together with reference TRBV9 and TRBJ1-6, the CDR3 gives the full variable domain: DSGVTQTPKHLITATGQRVTLRCSPRSGDLSVYWYQQSLDQGLQFLIQYYNGEERAKGNILERFSAQQFPDLHSELNLSSLELGDSALYFCASSVSGGGYNSPLHFGNGTRLTVT.

This CDR3 reads CASSVGGNTIYF. DNA for the CDR3: TGTGCCAGCAGCGTCGGTGGAAACACCATATATTTT. This chain uses TRBV6-2 or TRBV6-3 with TRBJ1-3; no firm D call. The germline CDR1 and CDR2 sequences are MNHEY and SVGEGT. Trimming cost V 6 bases and J 3 bases, with 6 bases left between them. This CDR3 has 12 residues.

The chain uses TRBV3-1 (or the pseudogene TRBV3-2) and TRBJ1-2, with D hard to call. Trimming took 1 base from V and 8 from J, leaving 11 bases between them. Germline V gives CDR1 LGHDT, CDR2 YNNKEL (reference sequence). There are 13 residues in the CDR3. CDR3 residues: CASSQASKGGYTF. CDR3 DNA sequence: TGTGCCAGCAGCCAAGCCTCCAAGGGCGGCTACACCTTC.

J is TRBJ1-6 and V is TRBV20-1; possible D gene TRBD1, 5 bases. The V and J ends lost 3 bases and 7 bases respectively, with 19 bases between them. This CDR3 spans 16 amino acids. Looked up from germline, CDR1 is DFQATT and CDR2 is SNEGSKA (reference sequence). CDR3 protein: CSASVQDTPWNSPLHF. The CDR3 DNA reads as TGCAGTGCTAGTGTGCAGGACACCCCATGGAATTCACCCCTCCACTTT.

The chain uses TRBV5-1 and TRBJ2-7; D might be TRBD1 (6 bases). Looked up from germline, CDR1 is SGHRS and CDR2 is YFSETQ. V was pared by 2 bases and J by 0 bases, with 9 bases between. The CDR3 runs 14 residues. For the CDR3, the DNA is TGCGCCAGCAGCTTAACAGGGAGCTCCTACGAGCAGTACTTC. This sequence encodes CASSLTGSSYEQYF. The whole variable domain, remainder taken from reference TRBV5-1 and TRBJ2-7, is KAGVTQTPRYLIKTRGQQVTLSCSPISGHRSVSWYQQTPGQGLQFLFEYFSETQRNKGNFPGRFSGRQFSNSRSEMNVSTLELGDSALYLCASSLTGSSYEQYFGPGTRLTVT.

This clone was counted a single time. This chain uses TRBV6-6 with TRBJ2-7, with TRBD1 identical over 7 bases. Per the germline V gene, CDR1 is MNHNY and CDR2 is SVGAGI (reference sequence). The V and J ends lost 2 bases and 1 base, in that order; junction bases with no gene match: 5. The CDR3 contains 15 residues. In DNA, the CDR3 is TGTGCCAGCAGTTACCGTGACAGGGATTCCTACGAGCAGTACTTC. It encodes CASSYRDRDSYEQYF.

This clone was recorded a few times. The V and J genes are TRBV12-2 and TRBJ2-7; TRBD2, the table's D call, was not compared with the DNA. TRBV12-2 is shown as a pseudogene. The CDR3 consists of 15 residues. DNA for the CDR3: TGTGCAAGTCGCTTAGCCGGACTAGCATCCCACGAGCAGTACTTC. Protein product: CASRLAGLASHEQYF.

This clone was recorded a few times. The rearrangement links TRBV5-1 to TRBJ2-5; possibly TRBD1 for D (5 bases). Germline V gene sequence: CDR1 SGHRS, CDR2 YFSETQ. V was cut by 5 bases and J by 4 bases, with 21 bases left in between. The CDR3 sequence is 16 residues long. DNA of the CDR3: TGCGCCAGCAGGCGGCAGGGCGACAGACCTGGAGAGACCCAGTACTTC. This sequence encodes CASRRQGDRPGETQYF. Drawing the rest from reference TRBV5-1 and TRBJ2-5, the complete variable domain is KAGVTQTPRYLIKTRGQQVTLSCSPISGHRSVSWYQQTPGQGLQFLFEYFSETQRNKGNFPGRFSGRQFSNSRSEMNVSTLELGDSALYLCASRRQGDRPGETQYFGPGTRLLVL.

The chain uses TRBV7-2 and TRBJ2-1; 9 bases match TRBD1. The junction had 8 bases not matched to a gene; V was cut back by 5 bases and J by 9 bases. The CDR3 spans 14 residues. Germline V gene sequence: CDR1 SGHTA, CDR2 FQGNSA. CDR3 DNA: TGTGCCAGCAGCCCCCACAGGGGGCGGGTTGAGCAGTTCTTC. Translation gives CASSPHRGRVEQFF.

The V call is TRBV9, the J call TRBJ1-6; D is unclear. The CDR3 is made up of 15 amino acids. V lost 0 bases and J 6 bases, leaving 10 bases between the germline ends. Germline CDR1 and CDR2: SGDLS and YYNGEE. CDR3 residues: CASSVDSGINSPLHF. The CDR3 nucleotides read TGTGCCAGCAGCGTAGATTCGGGGATTAATTCACCCCTCCACTTT.

V gene TRBV2 combines with J gene TRBJ1-1, with D tentatively TRBD1 (6 bases). CDR1 is SNHLY and CDR2 is FYNNEI in the germline V gene. V gave up 6 bases and J gave up 2 bases, with 16 bases separating them. The CDR3 runs to 15 residues. Here the CDR3 DNA reads TGTGCCAGCAGCCAAGAACAGGGAGCTAACACTGAAGCTTTCTTT. Its translation is CASSQEQGANTEAFF. The full variable domain, its missing parts supplied by reference TRBV2 and TRBJ1-1, is EPEVTQTPSHQVTQMGQEVILRCVPISNHLYFYWYRQILGQKVEFLVSFYNNEISEKSEIFDDQFSVERPDGSNFTLKIRSTKLEDSAMYFCASSQEQGANTEAFFGQGTRLTVV.

V is TRBV7-2 and J is TRBJ2-1, with 7 bases identical to TRBD2. CDR1 SGHTA and CDR2 FQGNSA come from the germline V gene. CDR3 size: 14 residues. The J segment lost 7 bases and the V segment lost 8 bases, leaving 11 bases of the junction unmatched. The CDR3 is CASVKPGGINEQFF. In DNA form, the CDR3 reads TGTGCCAGCGTAAAACCGGGGGGTATTAATGAGCAGTTCTTC.